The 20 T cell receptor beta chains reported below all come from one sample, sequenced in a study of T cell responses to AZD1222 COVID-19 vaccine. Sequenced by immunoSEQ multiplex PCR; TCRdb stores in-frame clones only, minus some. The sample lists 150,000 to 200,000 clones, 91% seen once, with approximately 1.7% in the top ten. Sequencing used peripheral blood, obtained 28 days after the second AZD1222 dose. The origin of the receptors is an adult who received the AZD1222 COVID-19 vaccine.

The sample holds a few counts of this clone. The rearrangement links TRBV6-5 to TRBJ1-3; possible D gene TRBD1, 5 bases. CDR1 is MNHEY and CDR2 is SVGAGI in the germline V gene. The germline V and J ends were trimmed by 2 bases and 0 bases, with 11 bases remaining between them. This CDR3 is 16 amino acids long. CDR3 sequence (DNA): TGTGCCAGCAGTTACGGGCAGGGAAGCTCTGGAAACACCATATATTTT. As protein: CASSYGQGSSGNTIYF.

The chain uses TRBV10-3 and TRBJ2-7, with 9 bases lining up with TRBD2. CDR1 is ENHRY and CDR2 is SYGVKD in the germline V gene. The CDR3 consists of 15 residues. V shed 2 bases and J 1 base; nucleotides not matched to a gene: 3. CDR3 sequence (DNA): TGTGCCATCAGTGAGGGACTAGCGACTTCCTACGAGCAGTACTTC. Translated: CAISEGLATSYEQYF.

CDR3 DNA sequence: TGTGCCAGTAGTAATCTTCCTCGGCGGGCTGAAGCTTTCTTT. Its protein product is CASSNLPRRAEAFF. This chain uses TRBV19 with TRBJ1-1; D gene unclear. V lost 4 bases and J 6 bases, leaving 15 bases between the germline ends. CDR3 length equals 14 residues. Per germline, CDR1 LNHDA and CDR2 SQIVND (reference sequence).

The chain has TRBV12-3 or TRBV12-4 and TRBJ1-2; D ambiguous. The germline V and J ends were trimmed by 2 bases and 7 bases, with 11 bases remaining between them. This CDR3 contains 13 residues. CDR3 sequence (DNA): TGTGCCAGCAGTTTAACCGGAGGGTTTGGCTACACCTTC. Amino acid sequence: CASSLTGGFGYTF.

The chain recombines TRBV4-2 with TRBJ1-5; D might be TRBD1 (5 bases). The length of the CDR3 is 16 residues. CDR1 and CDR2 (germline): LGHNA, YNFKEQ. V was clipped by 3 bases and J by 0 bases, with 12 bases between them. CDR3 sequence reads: CASSHGDVHSNQPQHF. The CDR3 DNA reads TGTGCCAGCAGCCACGGGGACGTACATAGCAATCAGCCCCAGCATTTT.

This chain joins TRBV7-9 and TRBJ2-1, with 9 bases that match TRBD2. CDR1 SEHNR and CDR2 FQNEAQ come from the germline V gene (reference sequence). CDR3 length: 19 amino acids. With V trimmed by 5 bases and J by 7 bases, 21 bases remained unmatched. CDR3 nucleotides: TGTGCCAGCAGCCTCCCCCCCGCGACTAGCGGCCAAGGGCGGAATGAGCAGTTCTTC. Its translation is CASSLPPATSGQGRNEQFF. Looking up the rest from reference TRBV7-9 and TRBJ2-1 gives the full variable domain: DTGVSQNPRHKITKRGQNVTFRCDPISEHNRLYWYRQTLGQGPEFLTYFQNEAQLEKSRLLSDRFSAERPKGSFSTLEIQRTEQGDSAMYLCASSLPPATSGQGRNEQFFGPGTRLTVL.

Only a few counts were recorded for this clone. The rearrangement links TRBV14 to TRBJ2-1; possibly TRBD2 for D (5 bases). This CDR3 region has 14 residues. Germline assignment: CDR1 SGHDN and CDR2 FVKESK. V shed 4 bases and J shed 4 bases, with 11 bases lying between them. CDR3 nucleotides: TGTGCCAGCAGCCCGGCGACTAATTACAATGAGCAGTTCTTC. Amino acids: CASSPATNYNEQFF.

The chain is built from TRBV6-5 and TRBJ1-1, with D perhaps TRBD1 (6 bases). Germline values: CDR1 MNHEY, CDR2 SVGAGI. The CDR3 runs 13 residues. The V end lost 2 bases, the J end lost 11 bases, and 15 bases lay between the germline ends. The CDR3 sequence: CASSYRQGFEAFF. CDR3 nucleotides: TGTGCCAGCAGTTACAGGCAGGGGTTTGAGGCTTTCTTT.

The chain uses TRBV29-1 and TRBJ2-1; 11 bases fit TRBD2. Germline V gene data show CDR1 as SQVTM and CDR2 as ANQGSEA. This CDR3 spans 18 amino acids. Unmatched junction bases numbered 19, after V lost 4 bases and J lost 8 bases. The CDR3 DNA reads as TGCAGCGTTGCAACCGGGACTGCCCTTAGCGGGAGGGCGTATGAGCAGTTCTTC. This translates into CSVATGTALSGRAYEQFF.

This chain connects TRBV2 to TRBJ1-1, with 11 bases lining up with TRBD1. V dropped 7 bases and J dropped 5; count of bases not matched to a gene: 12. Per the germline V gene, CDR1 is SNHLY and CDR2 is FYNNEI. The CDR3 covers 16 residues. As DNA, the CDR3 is TGTGCCAGCACCTATTCCCGGGACAGGGGGGAAACTGAAGCTTTCTTT. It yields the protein CASTYSRDRGETEAFF.

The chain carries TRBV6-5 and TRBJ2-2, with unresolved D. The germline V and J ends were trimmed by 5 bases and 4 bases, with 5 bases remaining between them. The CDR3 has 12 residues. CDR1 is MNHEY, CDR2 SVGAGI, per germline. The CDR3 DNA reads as TGTGCCAGCAGTCCGGTCACCGGGGAGCTGTTTTTT. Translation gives CASSPVTGELFF.

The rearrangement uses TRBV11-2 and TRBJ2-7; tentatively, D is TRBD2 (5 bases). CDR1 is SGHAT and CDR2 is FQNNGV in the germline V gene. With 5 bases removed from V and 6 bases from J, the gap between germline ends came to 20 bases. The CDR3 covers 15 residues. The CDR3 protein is CASSRFTVGLGEQYF. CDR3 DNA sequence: TGTGCCAGCAGCCGGTTCACCGTAGGACTCGGCGAGCAGTACTTC.

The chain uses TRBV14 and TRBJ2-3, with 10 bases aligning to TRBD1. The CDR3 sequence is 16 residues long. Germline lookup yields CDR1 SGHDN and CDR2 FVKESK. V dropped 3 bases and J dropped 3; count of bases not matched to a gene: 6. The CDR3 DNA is TGTGCCAGCAGCCAGGCCGGGACAGGGGCTACAGATACGCAGTATTTT. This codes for CASSQAGTGATDTQYF.

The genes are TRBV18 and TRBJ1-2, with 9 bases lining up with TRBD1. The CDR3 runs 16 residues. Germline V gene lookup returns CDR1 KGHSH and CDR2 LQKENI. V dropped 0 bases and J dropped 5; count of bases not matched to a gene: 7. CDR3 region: CASSPPGQGQTYGYTF. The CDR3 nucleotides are TGTGCCAGCTCACCACCGGGACAGGGCCAAACTTATGGCTACACCTTC.

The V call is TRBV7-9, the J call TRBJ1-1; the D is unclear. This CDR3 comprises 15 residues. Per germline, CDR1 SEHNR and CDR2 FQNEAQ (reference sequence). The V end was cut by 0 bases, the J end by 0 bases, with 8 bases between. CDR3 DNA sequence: TGTGCCAGCAGCTTAGCCGATTTAATGAACACTGAAGCTTTCTTT. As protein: CASSLADLMNTEAFF.

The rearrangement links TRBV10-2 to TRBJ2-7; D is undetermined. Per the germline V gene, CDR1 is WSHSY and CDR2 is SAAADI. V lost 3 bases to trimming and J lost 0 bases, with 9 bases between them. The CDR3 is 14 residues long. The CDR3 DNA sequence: TGCGCCAGCAGTGAAATGATAAGCTCCTACGAGCAGTACTTC. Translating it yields CASSEMISSYEQYF.

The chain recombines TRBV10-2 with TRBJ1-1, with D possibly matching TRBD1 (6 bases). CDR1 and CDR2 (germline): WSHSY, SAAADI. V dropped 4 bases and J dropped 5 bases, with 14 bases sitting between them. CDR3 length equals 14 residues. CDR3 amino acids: CASSAYREGTEAFF. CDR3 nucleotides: TGCGCCAGCAGTGCTTACAGGGAAGGGACTGAAGCTTTCTTT.

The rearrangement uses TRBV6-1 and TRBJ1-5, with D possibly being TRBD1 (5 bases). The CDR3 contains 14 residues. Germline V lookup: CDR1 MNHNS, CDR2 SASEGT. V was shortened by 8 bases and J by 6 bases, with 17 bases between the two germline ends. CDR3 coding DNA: TGTGCCAGCTTATTTCCCGGGGGGGGTCAGCCCCAGCATTTT. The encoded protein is CASLFPGGGQPQHF.

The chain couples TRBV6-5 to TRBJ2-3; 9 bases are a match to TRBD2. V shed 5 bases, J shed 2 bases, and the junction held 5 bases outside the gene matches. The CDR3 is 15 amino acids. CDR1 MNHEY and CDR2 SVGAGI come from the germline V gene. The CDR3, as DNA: TGTGCCAGCAGTCGACTAGCGGCTAACACAGATACGCAGTATTTT. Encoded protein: CASSRLAANTDTQYF.

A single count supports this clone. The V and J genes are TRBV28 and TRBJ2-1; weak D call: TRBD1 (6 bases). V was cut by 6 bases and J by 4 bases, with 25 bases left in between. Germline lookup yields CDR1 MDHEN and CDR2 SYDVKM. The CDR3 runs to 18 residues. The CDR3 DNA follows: TGTGCCAGCAGCCCATCGATTGGGGTAGGGACAAGTTACAATGAGCAGTTCTTC. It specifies CASSPSIGVGTSYNEQFF. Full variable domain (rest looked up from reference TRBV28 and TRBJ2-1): DVKVTQSSRYLVKRTGEKVFLECVQDMDHENMFWYRQDPGLGLRLIYFSYDVKMKEKGDIPEGYSVSREKKERFSLILESASTNQTSMYLCASSPSIGVGTSYNEQFFGPGTRLTVL.